This section outlines one T cell receptor beta chain sequence together with its context. Trimming took 4 bases from V and 7 from J; bases not matched to a gene: 7. The CDR3 covers 16 residues. Germline values: CDR1 SEHNR, CDR2 FQNEAQ (reference sequence). Which cohort a participant joined came from the clinical history participants gave. The entry originates in a study of blood T cell repertoires in COVID-19. Measured with immunoSEQ multiplex PCR; TCRdb has only the in-frame clones, and not every one. The sample has 250,000 to 350,000 clones; approximately 83% are singletons. The V and J genes are TRBV7-9 and TRBJ1-6; 10 bases fit TRBD1. The receptor's source is a woman aged 25 to 45 who had recovered from COVID-19. Sequencing was carried out using PBMCs or T cells enriched from blood (not recorded which). As DNA, the CDR3 is TGTGCCAGCAGCTCCGGGACAGGGGAGGGAAATTCACCCCTCCACTTT. As protein: CASSSGTGEGNSPLHF.